Following are 28 T cell receptor beta chains from one sample sequenced in a study of T cell repertoires in cytomegalovirus infection. From the reads, TCRdb called clonotypes with MiXCR, one entry per CDR3 protein. The profile covers about 920,000 distinct CDR3 sequences, with about a third appearing a single time and around an eighth taken by the ten largest. Their antigen targets remain unknown. The sample consisted of cultured CD8+ T cells from PBMCs, taken from culture after CMV antigen stimulation. These receptors all come from a human donor in good health (CMV status not recorded). Some clones in this sample may be carry-over from other donors' samples.

This chain links TRBV15 with TRBJ1-5; 7 bases map to TRBD1. The trim removed 3 bases at V and 4 bases at J, leaving 6 bases unmatched. This CDR3 spans 15 amino acids. Per the germline V gene, CDR1 is LNHNV and CDR2 is YYDKDF (reference sequence). The CDR3 region is CATSSRRDRNQPQHF. Here the CDR3 DNA reads TGTGCCACCAGCAGTCGCCGGGACAGAAATCAGCCCCAGCATTTT. Complete variable domain (other parts from reference TRBV15 and TRBJ1-5): DAMVIQNPRYQVTQFGKPVTLSCSQTLNHNVMYWYQQKSSQAPKLLFHYYDKDFNNEADTPDNFQSRRPNTSFCFLDIRSPGLGDTAMYLCATSSRRDRNQPQHFGDGTRLSIL.

This chain connects TRBV12-3 or TRBV12-4 to TRBJ1-5; tentatively, D is TRBD1 (5 bases). Trimming removed 5 bases at V and 3 bases at J, with 20 bases between. CDR3 length: 17 amino acids. CDR3 nucleotide sequence: TGTGCCAGCAGTCCCAGGATGGTGAGGGGCTTCAATCAGCCCCAGCATTTT. It translates to CASSPRMVRGFNQPQHF.

V usage is TRBV20-1 and J usage is TRBJ2-7; D is perhaps TRBD1 (6 bases). The V and J ends lost 1 base and 0 bases respectively, with 10 bases between them. The CDR3 extends over 14 amino acids. Germline V gene sequence: CDR1 DFQATT, CDR2 SNEGSKA (reference sequence). The DNA of the CDR3 is TGCAGTGCTAGAGGGGGGCCCGGCTCCTACGAGCAGTACTTC. Translated: CSARGGPGSYEQYF.

This clonotype was seen a handful of times. The chain joins TRBV7-2 to TRBJ1-6; perhaps TRBD1 as D (5 bases). Trimming took 2 bases from V and 0 from J, leaving 14 bases between them. The germline V gene encodes CDR1 SGHTA and CDR2 FQGNSA. The length of the CDR3 is 18 residues. CDR3 amino acids: CASSLRGTLSSYNSPLHF. The CDR3 DNA sequence: TGTGCCAGCAGCTTACGGGGGACCCTCAGCTCCTATAATTCACCCCTCCACTTT. Variable domain in full (rest from reference TRBV7-2 and TRBJ1-6): GAGVSQSPSNKVTEKGKDVELRCDPISGHTALYWYRQSLGQGLEFLIYFQGNSAPDKSGLPSDRFSAERTGGSVSTLTIQRTQQEDSAVYLCASSLRGTLSSYNSPLHFGNGTRLTVT.

The chain combines TRBV11-2 with TRBJ1-2; tentative D call: TRBD1 (5 bases). Germline V gene sequence: CDR1 SGHAT, CDR2 FQNNGV. V was trimmed by 5 bases and J by 11 bases, leaving 15 bases between them. CDR3 length equals 12 residues. CDR3 DNA: TGTGCCAGCAGCCCATCCCCAGGGAATTACACCTTC. Translated: CASSPSPGNYTF.

In its sample, this clonotype was seen once. This clone may be a read error of a much larger clone one base away. This chain joins TRBV12-3 or TRBV12-4 and TRBJ2-5; tentatively, D is TRBD1 (6 bases). The CDR3 runs to 13 residues. V was cut by 4 bases and J by 1 base, with 7 bases left in between. CDR3 loop: CASSWTVQETQYF. The DNA for the CDR3 is TGTGCCAGCAGTTGGACAGTCCAAGAGACCCAGTACTTC.

This clonotype has more than one count but fewer than ten. The J gene is TRBJ1-1, the V gene TRBV19; D perhaps matches TRBD1 (5 bases). Germline CDR1 reads LNHDA; CDR2 reads SQIVND (reference sequence). The CDR3 runs to 14 residues. With 3 bases removed from V and 0 bases from J, the gap between germline ends came to 8 bases. CDR3 nucleotide sequence: TGTGCCAGTAGTATTGACAGTTTGAACACTGAAGCTTTCTTT. This encodes CASSIDSLNTEAFF.

V usage is TRBV5-1 and J usage is TRBJ2-7; a weak D match, TRBD1 (6 bases). CDR3 size: 14 residues. Trimming took 5 bases from V and 2 from J, leaving 14 bases between them. Germline CDR1 and CDR2: SGHRS and YFSETQ. The CDR3 region is CASSLRQATYEQYF. In nucleotides, the CDR3 is TGCGCCAGCAGTTTGAGACAGGCGACCTACGAGCAGTACTTC.

The chain's CDR3 is CSAPTIDGSSYNEQFF. In DNA form, the CDR3 reads TGCAGTGCCCCGACAATCGACGGTAGCTCCTACAATGAGCAGTTCTTC. The chain couples TRBV20-1 to TRBJ2-1; D ambiguous. This CDR3 is 16 amino acids long. Trimming removed 6 bases at V and 0 bases at J, with 18 bases between. Germline V lookup: CDR1 DFQATT, CDR2 SNEGSKA (reference sequence).

This sequence joins TRBV5-8 and TRBJ2-7, with D uncertain. Germline V lookup: CDR1 SGHTS, CDR2 YDEGEE. V lost 0 bases, J lost 2 bases, and 12 bases lay in between. The CDR3 contains 15 residues. CDR3 sequence (DNA): TGTGCCAGCAGCTTGGCCACCTGGGGAACCTACGAGCAGTACGTC. It is translated as CASSLATWGTYEQYV.

With respect to this clonotype: Possible read error: a much larger clone is one base away. CDR3 bases: TGTGCCTGCAGTTACAACAGGGTCGGGGAGCAGTTCTTC. Protein product: CACSYNRVGEQFF. The rearrangement uses TRBV6-5 and TRBJ2-1, with a possible D match to TRBD1 (6 bases). The CDR3 runs to 13 residues. Germline assignment: CDR1 MNHEY and CDR2 SVGAGI.

This clonotype came up a few times. CDR3 nucleotides: TGTGCCAGCAGCTTAGTAGGGAACTCCTACGAGCAGTACTTC. It specifies CASSLVGNSYEQYF. The chain couples TRBV7-9 to TRBJ2-7; no firm D call. CDR3 length equals 14 residues. The V and J ends lost 1 base and 0 bases respectively, with 7 bases between them. Germline-derived CDR1 and CDR2 are SEHNR and FQNEAQ (reference sequence).

The chain carries TRBV4-1 and TRBJ2-5; possibly TRBD2 for D (7 bases). CDR3 length equals 18 residues. V was shortened by 4 bases and J by 4 bases, with 25 bases between the two germline ends. Germline CDR1 and CDR2: MGHRA and YSYEKL. The CDR3 protein is CASSPLVRGGAGVETQYF. DNA of the CDR3: TGCGCCAGCAGCCCCCTGGTCCGTGGGGGGGCTGGAGTAGAGACCCAGTACTTC.

V is TRBV24-1 and J is TRBJ2-1, with D possibly matching TRBD2 (6 bases). The CDR3 is 12 residues long. V lost 2 bases and J 9 bases, leaving 7 bases between the germline ends. The germline CDR1 and CDR2 sequences are KGHDR and SFDVKD. CDR3 sequence reads: CATSDWGVEQFF. In nucleotides, the CDR3 is TGTGCCACCAGTGATTGGGGGGTTGAGCAGTTCTTC.

This clonotype showed up just a few times. The rearrangement joins TRBV27 to TRBJ1-1; D unclear. Germline V CDR1 and CDR2: MNHEY, SMNVEV (reference sequence). The CDR3 is 16 residues long. Trimming pared 0 bases from V and 0 bases from J, leaving 11 bases between. CDR3 coding DNA: TGTGCCAGCAGTTTATCGATAATGAGGGTGAACACTGAAGCTTTCTTT. It encodes CASSLSIMRVNTEAFF.

The table lists this clonotype with a few counts. The junction departs from germline at one end; a sequencing error may be responsible. The rearrangement links TRBV28 to TRBJ1-1; D is ambiguous. The CDR3 totals 8 residues. Germline V CDR1 and CDR2: MDHEN, SYDVKM. As DNA, the CDR3 is TGTGCCAGCAGGATCGGTCCGTTT. Translated, it gives CASRIGPF.

This clonotype was counted between two and nine times. The genes are TRBV6-5 and TRBJ2-1; a weak D match, TRBD2 (6 bases). The CDR3 covers 16 residues. The V end lost 0 bases, the J end lost 1 base, and 10 bases lay between the germline ends. Germline values: CDR1 MNHEY, CDR2 SVGAGI. CDR3 coding DNA: TGTGCCAGCAGTTACTCATGGGCGGGGTCCTACAATGAGCAGTTCTTC. Residues: CASSYSWAGSYNEQFF.

This clonotype was found a few times. The V and J genes are TRBV7-9 and TRBJ2-5; 9 nucleotides line up with TRBD1. Germline loops: CDR1 SEHNR, CDR2 FQNEAQ (reference sequence). The CDR3 covers 13 residues. CDR3: CSGQGTLGETQYF. The CDR3 DNA is TGTTCCGGACAGGGGACATTGGGGGAGACCCAGTACTTC.

In this sample, this clonotype turned up a few times. As DNA, the CDR3 is TGTGCCACCAGCAGCCCCCTCGGCACCGGGGAGCTGTTTTTT. Its translation is CATSSPLGTGELFF. The chain recombines TRBV15 with TRBJ2-2, with D hard to call. V lost 3 bases and J 4 bases, leaving 9 bases between the germline ends. CDR3 length equals 14 residues. Germline assignment: CDR1 LNHNV and CDR2 YYDKDF (reference sequence).

This clonotype was detected only a few times. V gene TRBV6-5 combines with J gene TRBJ2-2, with 10 bases that match TRBD2. In germline, CDR1 is MNHEY, CDR2 SVGAGI. The CDR3 extends over 17 amino acids. V was pared by 2 bases and J by 6 bases, with 9 bases of the junction left unmatched. The DNA for the CDR3 is TGTGCCAGCAGTTACGGAGCGGGGGGGACTTACGCCGGGGAGCTGTTTTTT. This codes for CASSYGAGGTYAGELFF.

The chain recombines TRBV7-9 with TRBJ2-2; possibly TRBD1 for D (6 bases). CDR3 size: 16 residues. Germline V lookup: CDR1 SEHNR, CDR2 FQNEAQ (reference sequence). V was cut by 4 bases and J by 3 bases, with 15 bases left in between. CDR3 sequence: CASSSRWTDHTGELFF. CDR3 sequence (DNA): TGTGCCAGCAGCTCGCGCTGGACAGATCACACCGGGGAGCTGTTTTTT.

This clonotype was counted between two and nine times. This CDR3 reads CASSEYRDNQPQHF. CDR3 bases: TGTGCCAGCAGTGAGTACAGGGACAATCAGCCCCAGCATTTT. V and J are TRBV2 and TRBJ1-5; D possibly corresponds to TRBD1 (6 bases). There are 14 residues in the CDR3. Germline CDR1 is SNHLY and CDR2 is FYNNEI. V was clipped by 3 bases and J by 3 bases, with 9 bases between them.

The V and J genes are TRBV5-1 and TRBJ1-1, with 9 bases fitting TRBD1. Germline V lookup: CDR1 SGHRS, CDR2 YFSETQ. The CDR3 runs 14 residues. With V trimmed by 0 bases and J by 5 bases, 2 bases remained unmatched. The CDR3 nucleotides are TGCGCCAGCAGCTTGGACAGGGGGCAAACTGAAGCTTTCTTT. This encodes CASSLDRGQTEAFF.

This clonotype was counted a few times. The chain couples TRBV7-6 to TRBJ2-7; 7 bases are a match to TRBD2. Germline assignment: CDR1 SGHVS and CDR2 FNYEAQ. Trimming took 6 bases from V and 0 from J; bases not matched to a gene: 5. This CDR3 is 14 amino acids long. In nucleotides, the CDR3 is TGTGCCAGCAGGGGGGGGGAAAGCTCCTACGAGCAGTACTTC. It is translated as CASRGGESSYEQYF.

The chain combines TRBV12-3 or TRBV12-4 with TRBJ2-1, with 13 bases lining up with TRBD2. With V trimmed by 4 bases and J by 13 bases, 1 base remained unmatched. The CDR3 covers 12 residues. DNA for the CDR3: TGTGCCAGCAGTTGGACTAGCGGGGGACAGTTCTTC. It is translated as CASSWTSGGQFF.

This clonotype was detected many times. The rearrangement joins TRBV6-1 to TRBJ1-2; D is uncertain. Deletions cut 7 bases from V and 4 bases from J, with 13 bases between. The CDR3 length is 13 residues. CDR1 is MNHNS, CDR2 SASEGT, per germline. The CDR3: CASTKGDFYGYTF. CDR3 DNA sequence: TGTGCCAGCACGAAAGGAGACTTCTATGGCTACACCTTC.

The sample holds a few counts of this clonotype. The chain combines TRBV12-3 or TRBV12-4 with TRBJ2-5; D is possibly TRBD1 or TRBD2 (5 bases each). The CDR3 spans 15 residues. The V gene lost 2 bases and the J gene lost 1 base, with 11 bases spanning the gap. This CDR3 is CASSLLQGPQETQYF. DNA for the CDR3: TGTGCCAGCAGTTTACTTCAGGGACCCCAAGAGACCCAGTACTTC.

As DNA, the CDR3 is TGTGCCAGCAGCTGGACGGCCCCCAATTCACCCCTCCACTTT. It translates to CASSWTAPNSPLHF. The chain combines TRBV5-6 with TRBJ1-6; D gene uncertain. V gave up 3 bases and J gave up 7 bases, with 11 bases separating them. Germline V gene lookup returns CDR1 SGHDT and CDR2 YYEEEE. This CDR3 is 14 amino acids long.